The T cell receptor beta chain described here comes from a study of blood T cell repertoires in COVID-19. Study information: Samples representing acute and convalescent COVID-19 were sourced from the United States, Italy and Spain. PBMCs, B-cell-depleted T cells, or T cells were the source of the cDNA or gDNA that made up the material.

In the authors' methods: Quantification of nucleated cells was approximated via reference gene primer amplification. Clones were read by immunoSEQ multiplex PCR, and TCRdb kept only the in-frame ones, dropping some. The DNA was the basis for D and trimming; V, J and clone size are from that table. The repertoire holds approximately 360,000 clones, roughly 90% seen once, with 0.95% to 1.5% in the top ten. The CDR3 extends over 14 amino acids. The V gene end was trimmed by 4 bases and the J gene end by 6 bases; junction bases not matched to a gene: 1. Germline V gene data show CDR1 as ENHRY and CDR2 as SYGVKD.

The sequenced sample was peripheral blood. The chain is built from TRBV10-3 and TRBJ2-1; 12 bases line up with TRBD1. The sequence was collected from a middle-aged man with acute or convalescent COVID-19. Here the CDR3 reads CAISGDRGRNEQFF. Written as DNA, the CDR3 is TGTGCCATCAGTGGGGACAGGGGGCGCAATGAGCAGTTCTTC.